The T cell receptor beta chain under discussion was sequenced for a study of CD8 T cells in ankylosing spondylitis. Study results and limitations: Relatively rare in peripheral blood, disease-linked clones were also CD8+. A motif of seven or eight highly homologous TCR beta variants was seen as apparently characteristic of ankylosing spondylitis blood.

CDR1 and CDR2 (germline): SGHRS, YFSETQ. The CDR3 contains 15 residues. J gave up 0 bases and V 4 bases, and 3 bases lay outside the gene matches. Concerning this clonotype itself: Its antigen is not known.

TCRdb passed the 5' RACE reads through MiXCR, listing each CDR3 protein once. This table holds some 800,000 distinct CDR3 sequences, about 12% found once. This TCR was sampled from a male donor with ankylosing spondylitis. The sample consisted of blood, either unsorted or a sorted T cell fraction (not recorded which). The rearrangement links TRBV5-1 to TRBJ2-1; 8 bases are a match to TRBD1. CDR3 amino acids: CASSATGDSYNEQFF. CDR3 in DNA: TGCGCCAGCAGCGCGACAGGGGACTCCTACAATGAGCAGTTCTTC.